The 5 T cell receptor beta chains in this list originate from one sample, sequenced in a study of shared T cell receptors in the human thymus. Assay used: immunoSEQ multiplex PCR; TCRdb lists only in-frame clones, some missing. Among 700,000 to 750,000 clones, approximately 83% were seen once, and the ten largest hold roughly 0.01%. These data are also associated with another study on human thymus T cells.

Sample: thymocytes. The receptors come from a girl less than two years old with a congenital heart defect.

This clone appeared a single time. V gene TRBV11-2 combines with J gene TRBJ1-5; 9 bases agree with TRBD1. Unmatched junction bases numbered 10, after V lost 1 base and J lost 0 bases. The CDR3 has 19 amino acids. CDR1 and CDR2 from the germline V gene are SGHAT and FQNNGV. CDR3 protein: CASSLGGQGTSISNQPQHF. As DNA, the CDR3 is TGTGCCAGCAGCTTAGGGGGACAGGGAACTTCAATTAGCAATCAGCCCCAGCATTTT.

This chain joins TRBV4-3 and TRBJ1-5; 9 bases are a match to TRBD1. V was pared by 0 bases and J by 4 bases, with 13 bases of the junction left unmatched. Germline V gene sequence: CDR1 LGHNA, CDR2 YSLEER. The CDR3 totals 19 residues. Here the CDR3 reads CASSQDLTGGRGRNQPQHF. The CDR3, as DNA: TGCGCCAGCAGCCAAGACCTTACAGGGGGCCGGGGAAGGAATCAGCCCCAGCATTTT.

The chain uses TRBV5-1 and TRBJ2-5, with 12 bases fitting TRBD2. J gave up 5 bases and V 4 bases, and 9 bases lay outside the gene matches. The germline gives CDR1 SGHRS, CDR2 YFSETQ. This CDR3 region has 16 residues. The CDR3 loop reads CASSAGLAGNRETQYF. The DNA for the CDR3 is TGCGCCAGCAGCGCGGGACTAGCGGGCAACCGGGAGACCCAGTACTTC.

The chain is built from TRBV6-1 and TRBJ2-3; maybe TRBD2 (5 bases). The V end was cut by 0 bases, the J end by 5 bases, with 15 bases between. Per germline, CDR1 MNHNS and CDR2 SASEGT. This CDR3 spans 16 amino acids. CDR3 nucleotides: TGTGCCAGCAGTGAAGCTCGCCAGCCCGGAGGAGATACGCAGTATTTT. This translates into CASSEARQPGGDTQYF.

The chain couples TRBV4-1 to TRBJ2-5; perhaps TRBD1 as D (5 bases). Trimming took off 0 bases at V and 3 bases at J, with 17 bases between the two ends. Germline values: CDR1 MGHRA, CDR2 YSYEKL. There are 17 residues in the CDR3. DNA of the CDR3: TGCGCCAGCAGCCAAGATCGACCCTGGACACAAGAAGAGACCCAGTACTTC. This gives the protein CASSQDRPWTQEETQYF.